One and the same sample provided the 21 T cell receptor beta chains below, sequenced in a study of blood T cell repertoires in COVID-19. Sequenced by immunoSEQ multiplex PCR; TCRdb stores in-frame clones only, minus some. The data show approximately 200,000 clones, approximately 84% seen once. The sequenced material came from peripheral blood. Every receptor here comes from a man aged 50-59 years with acute or convalescent COVID-19.

J is TRBJ2-7 and V is TRBV2; TRBD1 aligns across 8 bases. In germline, CDR1 is SNHLY, CDR2 FYNNEI. V shed 1 base, J shed 7 bases, and the junction held 6 bases outside the gene matches. The CDR3 runs to 14 residues. The CDR3 loop is CASSEGQGAFEQYF. For the CDR3, the DNA is TGTGCCAGCAGTGAAGGGCAGGGGGCTTTTGAGCAGTACTTC.

The rearrangement joins TRBV9 to TRBJ1-2, with 12 bases identical to TRBD1. There are 15 residues in the CDR3. Germline V gene data show CDR1 as SGDLS and CDR2 as YYNGEE. The J segment lost 3 bases and the V segment lost 3 bases, leaving 3 bases of the junction unmatched. The CDR3 DNA is TGTGCCAGCAGCGGGGGACAGGGGGCAGACTATGGCTACACCTTC. Encoded protein: CASSGGQGADYGYTF.

The chain combines TRBV5-1 with TRBJ2-2; 9 nucleotides line up with TRBD1. V shed 0 bases and J 4 bases; nucleotides not matched to a gene: 10. Germline values: CDR1 SGHRS, CDR2 YFSETQ. The CDR3 is 18 amino acids. This chain's CDR3 is CASSLGKTGGAGTGELFF. For the CDR3, the DNA is TGCGCCAGCAGCTTGGGCAAAACAGGGGGCGCGGGCACCGGGGAGCTGTTTTTT.

The chain combines TRBV30 with TRBJ1-1; a weak D match, TRBD1 (6 bases). The CDR3 runs 14 residues. The germline V gene has CDR1 GTSNPN and CDR2 SVGIG (reference sequence). Trimming left V 1 base short and J 2 bases short, with 11 bases between. The CDR3 sequence is CAWSAGHLNTEAFF. DNA for the CDR3: TGTGCCTGGAGTGCGGGACACCTAAACACTGAAGCTTTCTTT.

The chain joins TRBV11-2 to TRBJ2-3; D is possibly TRBD1 (6 bases). The CDR3 is 15 amino acids. Germline V gene lookup returns CDR1 SGHAT and CDR2 FQNNGV. V was pared by 4 bases and J by 1 base, with 12 bases between. CDR3 amino acids: CASSSKTGRTDTQYF. DNA of the CDR3: TGTGCCAGCAGCTCCAAGACAGGTCGCACAGATACGCAGTATTTT.

The chain is built from TRBV11-2 and TRBJ1-1, with D possibly being TRBD1 (6 bases). Germline CDR1 is SGHAT and CDR2 is FQNNGV. The CDR3 loop spans 14 amino acids. Trimming took 6 bases from V and 5 from J, leaving 16 bases between them. CDR3 protein: CASSHGGDITEAFF. In DNA form, the CDR3 reads TGTGCCAGCAGTCACGGGGGGGACATAACTGAAGCTTTCTTT.

The chain couples TRBV6-1 to TRBJ2-1; 13 nucleotides align to TRBD2. Germline CDR1 and CDR2: MNHNS and SASEGT. J lost 0 bases, V lost 4 bases, and 3 bases had no gene match. The CDR3 sequence is 17 residues long. CDR3 protein: CASSGTSGGLSYNEQFF. The CDR3 nucleotides read TGTGCCAGCAGTGGGACTAGCGGGGGCCTCTCCTACAATGAGCAGTTCTTC.

The chain carries TRBV5-6 and TRBJ2-4; D is perhaps TRBD1 (5 bases). The germline V gene has CDR1 SGHDT and CDR2 YYEEEE. Trimming took off 0 bases at V and 7 bases at J, with 8 bases between the two ends. The CDR3 consists of 13 residues. The DNA for the CDR3 is TGTGCCAGCAGCTTGGGTGCAGGGAACATTCAGTACTTC. It translates to CASSLGAGNIQYF.

J is TRBJ1-3 and V is TRBV30, with TRBD1 identical over 7 bases. Unmatched junction bases numbered 4, after V lost 2 bases and J lost 0 bases. Germline V CDR1 and CDR2: GTSNPN, SVGIG (reference sequence). The CDR3 runs 15 residues. In nucleotides, the CDR3 is TGTGCCTGGAGTTCGACAGGGATCTCTGGAAACACCATATATTTT. This translates into CAWSSTGISGNTIYF.

V and J are TRBV12-3 or TRBV12-4 and TRBJ1-1; no firm D call. CDR3 length: 13 amino acids. The V end lost 6 bases, the J end lost 5 bases, and 13 bases lay between the germline ends. CDR3 residues: CASSWGGSTEAFF. CDR3 in DNA: TGTGCCAGCAGCTGGGGAGGGAGTACTGAAGCTTTCTTT.

The chain has TRBV18 and TRBJ2-2; D is perhaps TRBD1 (7 bases). This CDR3 spans 16 amino acids. From germline, CDR1 is KGHSH and CDR2 LQKENI. V was cut by 3 bases and J by 0 bases, with 11 bases left in between. The CDR3 spells CASSPRGQPNTGELFF. The CDR3 coding sequence is TGTGCCAGCTCACCGCGGGGACAGCCGAACACCGGGGAGCTGTTTTTT.

CDR3 residues: CASSPAEVSYNEQFF. Here the CDR3 DNA reads TGTGCCAGCTCACCAGCCGAGGTTTCCTACAATGAGCAGTTCTTC. This chain links TRBV18 with TRBJ2-1; D gene unclear. The CDR3 spans 15 residues. Trimming shortened V by 2 bases and J by 1 base, and 9 bases separated the two germline ends. Germline CDR1 is KGHSH and CDR2 is LQKENI.

The chain joins TRBV6-5 to TRBJ2-3; tentatively, D is TRBD2 (5 bases). Trimming stripped 7 bases from V and 2 bases from J, with 13 bases between. Germline CDR1 and CDR2: MNHEY and SVGAGI. The CDR3 is 14 residues long. CDR3 DNA sequence: TGTGCCAGCAAGAACCGGGATAACACAGATACGCAGTATTTT. Its translation is CASKNRDNTDTQYF.

The chain uses TRBV12-3 or TRBV12-4 and TRBJ2-7; D is unclear. V was cut by 4 bases and J by 6 bases, with 10 bases left in between. The CDR3 runs to 12 residues. The CDR3 nucleotides read TGTGCCAGCAGTTCTCGAGTTGGCGAGCAGTACTTC. The encoded protein is CASSSRVGEQYF.

This rearrangement joins TRBV18 to TRBJ2-5, with 7 bases that match TRBD1. The CDR3 spans 14 residues. J gave up 3 bases and V 3 bases, and 4 bases lay outside the gene matches. Germline V gene lookup returns CDR1 KGHSH and CDR2 LQKENI. The CDR3 nucleotides read TGTGCCAGCTCACCCCGGGACAGAGAAGAGACCCAGTACTTC. Translated: CASSPRDREETQYF.

The rearrangement uses TRBV5-4 and TRBJ1-1; TRBD1 agrees at 10 bases. Germline CDR1 is SGHNT and CDR2 is YYREEE (reference sequence). CDR3 length: 15 amino acids. The V gene end was trimmed by 4 bases and the J gene end by 5 bases; junction bases not matched to a gene: 8. CDR3 bases: TGTGCCAGCAGCCCCTGGACAGGGGGTGGGACTGAAGCTTTCTTT. Protein: CASSPWTGGGTEAFF.

This chain uses TRBV10-3 with TRBJ2-3, with TRBD2 matching 7 bases. In germline, CDR1 is ENHRY, CDR2 SYGVKD. The junction had 13 bases not matched to a gene; V was cut back by 6 bases and J by 1 base. CDR3 length: 17 amino acids. The CDR3 sequence is CAIRAEGSRGGTDTQYF. CDR3 in DNA: TGTGCCATCAGGGCCGAGGGGAGCCGGGGGGGCACAGATACGCAGTATTTT.

The rearrangement links TRBV2 to TRBJ2-7; 7 bases line up with TRBD1. The CDR3 covers 15 residues. After removal of 7 bases from V and 0 bases from J, the junction contained 9 bases not matched to a gene. Germline V CDR1 and CDR2: SNHLY, FYNNEI. The CDR3 DNA sequence: TGTGCCAGCAAGCCCAGACAGGGCAGCTCCTACGAGCAGTACTTC. It is translated as CASKPRQGSSYEQYF.

The V call is TRBV4-1, the J call TRBJ1-4, with D tentatively TRBD1 (6 bases). The V and J ends lost 1 base and 4 bases respectively, with 13 bases between them. The length of the CDR3 is 16 residues. Germline CDR1 is MGHRA and CDR2 is YSYEKL. The chain's CDR3 is CASSQANGQFNEKLFF. In DNA form, the CDR3 reads TGCGCCAGCAGCCAAGCTAACGGACAGTTTAATGAAAAACTGTTTTTT.

This chain links TRBV3-1 (or the pseudogene TRBV3-2) with TRBJ1-4, with 8 positions matching TRBD1. CDR1 and CDR2 from the germline V gene are LGHDT and YNNKEL (reference sequence). The CDR3 contains 15 residues. V shed 5 bases and J 0 bases; nucleotides not matched to a gene: 2. The CDR3 protein is CASSTGGTTNEKLFF. In DNA, the CDR3 is TGTGCCAGCAGCACAGGGGGTACAACTAATGAAAAACTGTTTTTT.

This rearrangement joins TRBV7-3 to TRBJ2-5; TRBD1 aligns across 8 bases. V lost 5 bases, J lost 2 bases, and 7 bases stayed unmatched. Germline CDR1 and CDR2: SGHTA and FQGTGA. CDR3 length: 15 amino acids. The DNA of the CDR3 is TGTGCCAGCAGCCCCTCATGGACAGGGCAAGAGACCCAGTACTTC. Translating gives CASSPSWTGQETQYF.